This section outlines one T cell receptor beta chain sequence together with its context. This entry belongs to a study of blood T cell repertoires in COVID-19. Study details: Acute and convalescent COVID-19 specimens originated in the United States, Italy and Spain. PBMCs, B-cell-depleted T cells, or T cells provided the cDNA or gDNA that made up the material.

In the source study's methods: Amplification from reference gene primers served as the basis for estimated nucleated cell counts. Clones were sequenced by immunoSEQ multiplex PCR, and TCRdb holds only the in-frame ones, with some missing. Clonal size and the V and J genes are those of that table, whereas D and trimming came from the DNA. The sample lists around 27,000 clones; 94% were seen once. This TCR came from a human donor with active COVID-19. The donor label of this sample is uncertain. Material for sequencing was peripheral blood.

CDR3 in DNA: TGTGCTAGTGGTTTGAATCTGGGCGGGCCAGTACCATCCTACGAGCAGTACTTC. Amino acid sequence: CASGLNLGGPVPSYEQYF. The chain is built from TRBV12-5 and TRBJ2-7; a possible D gene is TRBD2 (5 bases). V gave up 2 bases and J gave up 1 base, with 21 bases separating them. CDR3 length: 18 amino acids. The germline gives CDR1 LGHNT, CDR2 FRNRAP.